This passage covers 9 T cell receptor beta chains from one sample sequenced in a study of CD8 T cells in Susac syndrome. RNA, at roughly 0.45 to 1 ug, was reverse transcribed with random hexamers. TCRdb re-analysed the immunoSEQ multiplex PCR reads in MiXCR, keeping a single row per CDR3 protein. The table lists under 200,000 distinct CDR3 sequences, about 96% of them singletons, with about 0.12% in the top ten. Sequences were obtained from CD4+ T cells from PBMCs. The origin of the receptors is a human donor with Susac syndrome.

V gene TRBV15 combines with J gene TRBJ2-6; the D gene is possibly TRBD2 (6 bases). Germline V gives CDR1 LNHNV, CDR2 YYDKDF (reference sequence). CDR3 length: 14 amino acids. Deletions cut 6 bases from V and 2 bases from J, with 8 bases between. The CDR3 bases are TGTGCCACCAGTCGGAGGGCTGGGGCCAACGTCCTGACTTTC. Residues: CATSRRAGANVLTF.

The chain links TRBV14 to TRBJ1-1; D is perhaps TRBD1 (6 bases). The germline V gene encodes CDR1 SGHDN and CDR2 FVKESK. There are 16 residues in the CDR3. V lost 2 bases and J lost 4, with 17 bases in between. CDR3 sequence: CASSQRAGAGGTEAFF. The CDR3 DNA follows: TGTGCCAGCAGCCAAAGGGCAGGGGCGGGCGGCACTGAAGCTTTCTTT.

The V call is TRBV20-1, the J call TRBJ1-5; 11 nucleotides match TRBD1. CDR1 is DFQATT, CDR2 SNEGSKA, per germline (reference sequence). V lost 3 bases, J lost 8 bases, and 6 bases stayed unmatched. CDR3 size: 14 residues. This chain's CDR3 is CSARPGQGDKPQHF. In DNA form, the CDR3 reads TGCAGTGCTAGGCCGGGACAGGGGGACAAGCCCCAGCATTTT.

This clonotype was recorded once. The CDR3 DNA sequence: TGCAGCGTAGTGGGGGGCAATGAAAAACTGTTTTTT. Its protein product is CSVVGGNEKLFF. The J gene is TRBJ1-4, the V gene TRBV29-1; possibly TRBD1 for D (6 bases). In germline, CDR1 is SQVTM, CDR2 ANQGSEA. Trimming stripped 6 bases from V and 5 bases from J, with 10 bases between. CDR3 length: 12 residues.

V is TRBV7-9 and J is TRBJ1-1; D might be TRBD1 (5 bases). V was pared by 4 bases and J by 0 bases, with 9 bases between. Per germline, CDR1 SEHNR and CDR2 FQNEAQ (reference sequence). CDR3 length equals 14 residues. The CDR3 DNA follows: TGTGCCAGCAGCTCACGACAGATGAACACTGAAGCTTTCTTT. Protein: CASSSRQMNTEAFF.

V is TRBV7-2 and J is TRBJ1-1, with D possibly TRBD1 on 5 matching bases. The germline CDR1 and CDR2 sequences are SGHTA and FQGNSA. V dropped 5 bases and J dropped 1 base, with 11 bases sitting between them. The CDR3 runs 14 residues. CDR3 nucleotides: TGTGCCAGCAGCCGGGCCAGGGAGAACACTGAAGCTTTCTTT. Translating gives CASSRARENTEAFF. The full variable domain, completed using reference TRBV7-2 and TRBJ1-1, is GAGVSQSPSNKVTEKGKDVELRCDPISGHTALYWYRQSLGQGLEFLIYFQGNSAPDKSGLPSDRFSAERTGGSVSTLTIQRTQQEDSAVYLCASSRARENTEAFFGQGTRLTVV.

The chain carries TRBV4-3 and TRBJ1-2; the match to TRBD1 covers 7 bases. Germline CDR1 is LGHNA and CDR2 is YSLEER. This CDR3 spans 13 amino acids. With 4 bases clipped from V and 8 bases from J, the junction kept 7 bases outside the gene matches. CDR3: CASSRDREGGYTF. CDR3 nucleotide sequence: TGCGCCAGCAGCCGAGACAGGGAGGGCGGCTACACCTTC.

The CDR3 sequence: CASSFYSAGGTDTQYF. CDR3 DNA: TGTGCCAGCAGCTTCTATTCCGCGGGAGGTACAGATACGCAGTATTTT. The chain links TRBV7-2 to TRBJ2-3; TRBD2 matches at 8 bases. The germline gives CDR1 SGHTA, CDR2 FQGNSA. The length of the CDR3 is 16 residues. V shed 3 bases and J 3 bases; nucleotides not matched to a gene: 8.

The chain recombines TRBV20-1 with TRBJ1-3; D gene uncertain. This CDR3 spans 12 amino acids. Germline CDR1 and CDR2: DFQATT and SNEGSKA (reference sequence). V gave up 4 bases and J gave up 0 bases, with 4 bases separating them. The CDR3 DNA reads TGCAGTGCTACAAGCTCTGGAAACACCATATATTTT. It translates to CSATSSGNTIYF.